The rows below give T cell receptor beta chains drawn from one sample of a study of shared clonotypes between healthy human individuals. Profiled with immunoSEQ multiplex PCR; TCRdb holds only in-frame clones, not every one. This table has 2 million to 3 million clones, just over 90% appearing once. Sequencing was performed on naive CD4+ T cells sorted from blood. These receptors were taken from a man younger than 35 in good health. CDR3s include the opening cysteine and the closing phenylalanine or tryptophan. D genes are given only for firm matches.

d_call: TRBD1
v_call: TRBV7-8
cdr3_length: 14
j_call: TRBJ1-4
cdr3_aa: CASSDRGSNEKLFF
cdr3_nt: TGTGCCAGCAGTGACAGGGGTTCTAATGAAAAACTGTTTTTT

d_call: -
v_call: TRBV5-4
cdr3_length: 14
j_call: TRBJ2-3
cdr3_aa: CASSFGTNTDTQYF
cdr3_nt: TGTGCCAGCAGCTTTGGGACAAACACAGATACGCAGTATTTT

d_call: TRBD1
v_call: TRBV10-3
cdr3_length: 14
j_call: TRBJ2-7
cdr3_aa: CAINPTGEFYEQYF
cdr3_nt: TGTGCCATCAACCCGACAGGGGAGTTCTACGAGCAGTACTTC

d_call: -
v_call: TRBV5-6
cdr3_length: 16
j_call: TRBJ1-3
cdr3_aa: CASTQGGFLTGNTIYF
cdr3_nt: TGTGCCAGCACCCAAGGCGGGTTCCTTACTGGAAACACCATATATTTT

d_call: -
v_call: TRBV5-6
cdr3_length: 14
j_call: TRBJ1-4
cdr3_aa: CASSSLGGSEKLFF
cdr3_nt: TGTGCCAGCAGCTCCCTTGGCGGGTCTGAAAAACTGTTTTTT

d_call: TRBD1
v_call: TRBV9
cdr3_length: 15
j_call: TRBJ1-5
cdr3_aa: CASSAQGASGQPQHF
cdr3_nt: TGTGCCAGCAGCGCGCAGGGGGCCTCTGGGCAGCCCCAGCATTTT

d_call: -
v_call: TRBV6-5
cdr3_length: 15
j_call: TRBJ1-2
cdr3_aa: CASSYRDTPNYGYTF
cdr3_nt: TGTGCCAGCAGTTACAGGGACACTCCTAACTATGGCTACACCTTC

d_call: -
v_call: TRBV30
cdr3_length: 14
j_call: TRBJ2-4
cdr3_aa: CAWSKARAKNIQYF
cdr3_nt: TGTGCCTGGAGTAAGGCCAGAGCCAAAAACATTCAGTACTTC

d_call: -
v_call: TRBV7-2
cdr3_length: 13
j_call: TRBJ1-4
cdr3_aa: CASSPRYGRELFF
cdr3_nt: TGTGCCAGCAGCCCCAGGTACGGGCGGGAACTGTTTTTT

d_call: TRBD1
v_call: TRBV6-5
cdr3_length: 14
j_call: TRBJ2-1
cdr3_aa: CASTPGTVYNEQFF
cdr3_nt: TGTGCCAGCACCCCCGGGACAGTTTACAATGAGCAGTTCTTC

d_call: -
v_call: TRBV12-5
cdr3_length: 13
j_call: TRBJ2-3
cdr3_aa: CASADQRGDTQYF
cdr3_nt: TGTGCTAGTGCGGATCAGCGTGGGGATACGCAGTATTTT